The clone carrying this T cell receptor (beta chain) was seen a few times. No antigen is known for it. This sample stems from a study of beta chain features in type 1 diabetes. The V gene end was trimmed by 2 bases and the J gene end by 6 bases; junction bases not matched to a gene: 5. Germline assignment: CDR1 SGHTA and CDR2 FQGNSA. The CDR3 runs to 15 residues. Notes on the study in general: The study found moderately but significantly shorter TCRB CDR3s in all four CD4+ subsets of Type 1 diabetes patients. Sequencing from cDNA could over-represent high-TCR-expressing cells.

Reverse transcription of all isolated RNA meant that expressed TCRB transcripts were sequenced. Repertoires were generated with immunoSEQ multiplex PCR, while TCRdb's copy carries only in-frame clones and drops some. The profile shows 300,000 or so clones, about a tenth of them singletons. Sample: central memory CD4+ T cells from blood. This chain uses TRBV7-2 with TRBJ2-1; TRBD1 matches at 9 bases. The origin of this receptor is a man younger than 45 with type 1 diabetes. Here the CDR3 reads CASSLNRDRVNEQFF. CDR3 coding DNA: TGTGCCAGCAGCTTAAACCGGGACAGGGTCAATGAGCAGTTCTTC. The entire variable domain, with the rest obtained from reference TRBV7-2 and TRBJ2-1, is as follows: GAGVSQSPSNKVTEKGKDVELRCDPISGHTALYWYRQSLGQGLEFLIYFQGNSAPDKSGLPSDRFSAERTGGSVSTLTIQRTQQEDSAVYLCASSLNRDRVNEQFFGPGTRLTVL.